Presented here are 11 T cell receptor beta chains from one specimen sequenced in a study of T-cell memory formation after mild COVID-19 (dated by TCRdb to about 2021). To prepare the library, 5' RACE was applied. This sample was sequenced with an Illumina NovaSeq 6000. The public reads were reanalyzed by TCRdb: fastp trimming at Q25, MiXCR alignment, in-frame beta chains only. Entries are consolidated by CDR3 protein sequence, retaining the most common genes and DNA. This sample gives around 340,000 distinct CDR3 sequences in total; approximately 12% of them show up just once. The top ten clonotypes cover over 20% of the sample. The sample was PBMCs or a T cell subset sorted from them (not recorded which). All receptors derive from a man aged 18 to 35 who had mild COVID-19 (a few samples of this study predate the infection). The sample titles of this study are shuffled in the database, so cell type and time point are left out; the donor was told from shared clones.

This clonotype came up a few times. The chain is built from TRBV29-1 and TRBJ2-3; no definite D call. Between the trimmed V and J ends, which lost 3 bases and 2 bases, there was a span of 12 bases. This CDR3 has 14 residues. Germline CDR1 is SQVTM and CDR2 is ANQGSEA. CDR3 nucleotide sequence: TGCAGCGTTGACTTGGACGGGTTCACAGATACGCAGTATTTT. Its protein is CSVDLDGFTDTQYF.

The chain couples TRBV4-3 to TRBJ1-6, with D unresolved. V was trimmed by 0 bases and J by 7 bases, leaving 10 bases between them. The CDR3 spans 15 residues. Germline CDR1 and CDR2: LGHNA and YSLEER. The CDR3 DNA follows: TGCGCCAGCAGCCAAGACTGGGGAGAGAATTCACCCCTCCACTTT. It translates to CASSQDWGENSPLHF.

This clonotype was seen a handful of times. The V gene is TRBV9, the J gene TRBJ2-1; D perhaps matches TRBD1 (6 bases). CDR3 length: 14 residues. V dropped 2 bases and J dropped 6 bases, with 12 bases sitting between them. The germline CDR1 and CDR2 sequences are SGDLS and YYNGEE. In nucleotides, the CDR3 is TGTGCCAGCAGCGTGATTTGGGACACCAATGAGCAGTTCTTC. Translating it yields CASSVIWDTNEQFF.

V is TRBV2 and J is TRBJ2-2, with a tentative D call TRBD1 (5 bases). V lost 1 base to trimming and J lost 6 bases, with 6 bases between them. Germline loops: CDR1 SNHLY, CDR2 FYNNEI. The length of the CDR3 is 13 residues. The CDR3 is CASSEGGAGELFF. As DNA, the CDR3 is TGTGCCAGCAGTGAAGGGGGCGCCGGGGAGCTGTTTTTT.

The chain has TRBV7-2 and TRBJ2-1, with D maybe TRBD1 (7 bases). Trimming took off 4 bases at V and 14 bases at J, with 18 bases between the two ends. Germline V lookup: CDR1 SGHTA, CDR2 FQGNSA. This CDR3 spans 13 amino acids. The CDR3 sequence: CASSSQQGGVKFF. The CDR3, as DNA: TGTGCCAGCAGCTCGCAGCAGGGGGGTGTTAAGTTCTTC.

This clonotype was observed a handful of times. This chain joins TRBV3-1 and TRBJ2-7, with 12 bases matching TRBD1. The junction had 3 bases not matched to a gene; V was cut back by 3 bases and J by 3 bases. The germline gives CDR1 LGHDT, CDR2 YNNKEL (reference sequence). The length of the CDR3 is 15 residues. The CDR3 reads CASSQGQGAYYEQYF. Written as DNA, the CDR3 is TGTGCCAGCAGCCAGGGACAGGGGGCCTACTACGAGCAGTACTTC.

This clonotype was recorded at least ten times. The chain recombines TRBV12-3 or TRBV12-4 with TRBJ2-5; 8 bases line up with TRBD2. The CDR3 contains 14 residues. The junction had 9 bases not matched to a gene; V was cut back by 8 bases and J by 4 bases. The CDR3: CASSLGLAGETQYF. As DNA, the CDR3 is TGTGCCAGCTCACTCGGACTAGCCGGAGAGACCCAGTACTTC.

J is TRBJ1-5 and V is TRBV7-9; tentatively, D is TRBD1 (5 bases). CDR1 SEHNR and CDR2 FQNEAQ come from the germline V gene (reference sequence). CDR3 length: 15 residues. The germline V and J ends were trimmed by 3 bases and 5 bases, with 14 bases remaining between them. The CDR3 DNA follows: TGTGCCAGCAGCTTGGGGTCGGGGCCGCATCAGCCCCAGCATTTT. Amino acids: CASSLGSGPHQPQHF.

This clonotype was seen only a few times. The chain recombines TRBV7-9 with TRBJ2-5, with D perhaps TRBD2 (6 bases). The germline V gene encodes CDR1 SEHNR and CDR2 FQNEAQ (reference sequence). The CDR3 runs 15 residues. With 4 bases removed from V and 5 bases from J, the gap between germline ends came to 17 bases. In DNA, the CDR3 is TGTGCCAGCAGCTCTCTGCGGAGGGGTTACGAGACCCAGTACTTC. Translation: CASSSLRRGYETQYF.

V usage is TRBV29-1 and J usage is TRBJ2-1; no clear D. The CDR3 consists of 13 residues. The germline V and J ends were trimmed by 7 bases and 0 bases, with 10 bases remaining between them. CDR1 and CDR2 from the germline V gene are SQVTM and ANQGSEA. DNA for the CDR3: TGCAGCGGAGGTACTCGCTCCTACAATGAGCAGTTCTTC. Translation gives CSGGTRSYNEQFF.

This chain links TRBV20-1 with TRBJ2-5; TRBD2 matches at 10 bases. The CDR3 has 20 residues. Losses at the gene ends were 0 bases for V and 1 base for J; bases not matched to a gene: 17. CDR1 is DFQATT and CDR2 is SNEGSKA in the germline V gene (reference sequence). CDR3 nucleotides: TGCAGTGCTAGAGATGGGTTGGGTAACGTGACTAGCGGGTTCCAAGAGACCCAGTACTTC. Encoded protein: CSARDGLGNVTSGFQETQYF.